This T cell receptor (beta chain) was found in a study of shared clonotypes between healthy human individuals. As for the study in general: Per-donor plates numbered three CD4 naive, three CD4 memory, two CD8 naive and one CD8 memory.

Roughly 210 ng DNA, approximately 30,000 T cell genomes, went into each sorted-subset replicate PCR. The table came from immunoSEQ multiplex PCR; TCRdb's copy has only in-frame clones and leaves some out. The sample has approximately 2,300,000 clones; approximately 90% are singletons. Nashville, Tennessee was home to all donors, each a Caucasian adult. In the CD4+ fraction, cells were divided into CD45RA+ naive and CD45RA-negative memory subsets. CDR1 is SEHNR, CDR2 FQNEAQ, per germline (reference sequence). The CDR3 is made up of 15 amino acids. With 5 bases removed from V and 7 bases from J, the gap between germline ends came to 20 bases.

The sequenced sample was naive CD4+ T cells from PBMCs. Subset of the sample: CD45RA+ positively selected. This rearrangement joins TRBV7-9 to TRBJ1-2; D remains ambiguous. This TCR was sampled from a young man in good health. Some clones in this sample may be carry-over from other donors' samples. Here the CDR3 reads CASSVPGLVEGGYTF. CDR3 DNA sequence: TGTGCCAGCAGCGTGCCTGGGCTCGTGGAGGGTGGCTACACCTTC.